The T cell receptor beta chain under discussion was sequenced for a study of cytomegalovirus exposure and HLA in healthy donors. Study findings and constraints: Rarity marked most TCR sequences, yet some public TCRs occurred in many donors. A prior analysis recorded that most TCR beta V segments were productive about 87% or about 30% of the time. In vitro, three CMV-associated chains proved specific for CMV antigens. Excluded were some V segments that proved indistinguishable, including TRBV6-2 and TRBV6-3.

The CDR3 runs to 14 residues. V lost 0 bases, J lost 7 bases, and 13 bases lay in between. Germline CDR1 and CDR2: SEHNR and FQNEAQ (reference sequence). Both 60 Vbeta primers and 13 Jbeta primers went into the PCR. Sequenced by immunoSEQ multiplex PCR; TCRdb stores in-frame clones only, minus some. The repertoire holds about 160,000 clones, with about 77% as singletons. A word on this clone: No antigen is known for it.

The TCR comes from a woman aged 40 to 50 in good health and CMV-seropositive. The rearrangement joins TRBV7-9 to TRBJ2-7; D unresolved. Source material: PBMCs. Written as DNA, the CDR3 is TGTGCCAGCAGCTTAGCCCTACCCCCTAGGGAGCAGTACTTC. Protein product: CASSLALPPREQYF. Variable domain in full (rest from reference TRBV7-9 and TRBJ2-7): DTGVSQNPRHKITKRGQNVTFRCDPISEHNRLYWYRQTLGQGPEFLTYFQNEAQLEKSRLLSDRFSAERPKGSFSTLEIQRTEQGDSAMYLCASSLALPPREQYFGPGTRLTVT.